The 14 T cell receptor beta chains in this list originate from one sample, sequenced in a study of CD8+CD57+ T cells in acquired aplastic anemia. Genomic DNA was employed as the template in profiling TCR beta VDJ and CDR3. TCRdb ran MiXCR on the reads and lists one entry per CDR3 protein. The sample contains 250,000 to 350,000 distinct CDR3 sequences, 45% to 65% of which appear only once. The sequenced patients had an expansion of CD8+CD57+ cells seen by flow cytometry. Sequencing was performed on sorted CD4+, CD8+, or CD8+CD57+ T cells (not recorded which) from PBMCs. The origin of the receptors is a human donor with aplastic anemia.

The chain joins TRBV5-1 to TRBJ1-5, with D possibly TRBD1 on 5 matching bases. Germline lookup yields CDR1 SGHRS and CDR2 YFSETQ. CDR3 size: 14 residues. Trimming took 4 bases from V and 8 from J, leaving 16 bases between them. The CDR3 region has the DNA TGCGCCAGCAGCCCTCTTGAGGGACTTAAGCCCCAGCATTTT. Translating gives CASSPLEGLKPQHF.

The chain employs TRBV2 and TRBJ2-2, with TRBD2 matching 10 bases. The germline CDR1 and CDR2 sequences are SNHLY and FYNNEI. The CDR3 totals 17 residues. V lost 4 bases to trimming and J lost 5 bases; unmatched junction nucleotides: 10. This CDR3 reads CASSGLAGVLETGELFF. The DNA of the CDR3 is TGTGCCAGCAGTGGGCTAGCGGGGGTCCTCGAGACCGGGGAGCTGTTTTTT.

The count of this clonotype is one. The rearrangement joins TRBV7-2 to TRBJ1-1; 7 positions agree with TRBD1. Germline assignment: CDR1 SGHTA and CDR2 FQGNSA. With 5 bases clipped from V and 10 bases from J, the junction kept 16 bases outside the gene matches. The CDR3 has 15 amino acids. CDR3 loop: CASSPRGGADGGAFF. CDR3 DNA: TGTGCCAGCAGCCCCAGGGGGGGGGCGGACGGTGGAGCTTTCTTT.

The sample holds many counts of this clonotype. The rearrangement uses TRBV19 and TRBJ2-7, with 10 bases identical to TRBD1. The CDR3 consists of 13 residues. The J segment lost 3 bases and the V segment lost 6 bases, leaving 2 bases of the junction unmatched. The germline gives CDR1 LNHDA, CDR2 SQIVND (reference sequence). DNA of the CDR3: TGTGCCAGTAGGTGGACAGGGGGCTACGAGCAGTACTTC. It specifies CASRWTGGYEQYF.

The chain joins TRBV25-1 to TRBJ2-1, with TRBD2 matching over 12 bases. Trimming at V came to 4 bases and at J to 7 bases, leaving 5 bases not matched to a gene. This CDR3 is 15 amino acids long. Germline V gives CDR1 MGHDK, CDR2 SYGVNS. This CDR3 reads CASSALAGGINEQFF. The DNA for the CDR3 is TGTGCCAGCAGTGCCCTAGCGGGAGGGATAAATGAGCAGTTCTTC.

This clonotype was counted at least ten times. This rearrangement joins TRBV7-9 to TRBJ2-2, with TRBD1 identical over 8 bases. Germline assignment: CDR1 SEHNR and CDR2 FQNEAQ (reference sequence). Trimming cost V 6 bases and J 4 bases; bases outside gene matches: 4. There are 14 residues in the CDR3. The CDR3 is CASSSQGATGELFF. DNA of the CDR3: TGTGCCAGCAGTTCCCAGGGGGCCACCGGGGAGCTGTTTTTT. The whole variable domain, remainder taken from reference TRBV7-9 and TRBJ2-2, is DTGVSQNPRHKITKRGQNVTFRCDPISEHNRLYWYRQTLGQGPEFLTYFQNEAQLEKSRLLSDRFSAERPKGSFSTLEIQRTEQGDSAMYLCASSSQGATGELFFGEGSRLTVL.

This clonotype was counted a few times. The CDR3 sequence is CARSEENYGYTF. In DNA, the CDR3 is TGTGCCAGGTCGGAGGAGAACTATGGCTACACCTTC. V gene TRBV2 combines with J gene TRBJ1-2; D call uncertain. This CDR3 spans 12 amino acids. Germline CDR1 SNHLY, CDR2 FYNNEI. V was clipped by 9 bases and J by 2 bases, with 10 bases between them.

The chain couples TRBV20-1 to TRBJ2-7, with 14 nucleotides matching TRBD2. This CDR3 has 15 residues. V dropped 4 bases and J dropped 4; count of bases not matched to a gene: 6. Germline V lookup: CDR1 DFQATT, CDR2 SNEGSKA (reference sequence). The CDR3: CSATDGTSGSYEQYF. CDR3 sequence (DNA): TGCAGTGCTACCGACGGGACTAGCGGGAGTTACGAGCAGTACTTC.

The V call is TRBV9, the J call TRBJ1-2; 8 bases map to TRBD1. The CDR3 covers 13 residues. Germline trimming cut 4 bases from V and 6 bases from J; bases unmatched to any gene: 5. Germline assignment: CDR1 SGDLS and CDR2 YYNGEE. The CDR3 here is CASSKTGDDGYTF. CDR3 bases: TGTGCCAGCAGCAAGACAGGGGATGATGGCTACACCTTC. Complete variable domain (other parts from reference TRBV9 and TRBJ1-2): DSGVTQTPKHLITATGQRVTLRCSPRSGDLSVYWYQQSLDQGLQFLIQYYNGEERAKGNILERFSAQQFPDLHSELNLSSLELGDSALYFCASSKTGDDGYTFGSGTRLTVV.

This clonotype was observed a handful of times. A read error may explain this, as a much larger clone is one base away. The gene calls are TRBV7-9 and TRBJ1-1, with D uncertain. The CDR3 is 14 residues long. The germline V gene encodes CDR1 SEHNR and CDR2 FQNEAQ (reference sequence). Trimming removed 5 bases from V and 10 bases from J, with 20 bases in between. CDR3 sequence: CASSLSEGRLIAFF. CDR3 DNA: TGTGCCAGCAGCCTTTCTGAAGGTCGACTTATAGCTTTCTTT.

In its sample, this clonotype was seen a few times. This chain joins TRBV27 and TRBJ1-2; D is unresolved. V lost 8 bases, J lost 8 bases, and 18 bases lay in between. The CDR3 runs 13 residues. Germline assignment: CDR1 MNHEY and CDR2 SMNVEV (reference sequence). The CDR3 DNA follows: TGTGCCAGCTCAATGTACCCGAGGGAGGGCTACACCTTC. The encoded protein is CASSMYPREGYTF.

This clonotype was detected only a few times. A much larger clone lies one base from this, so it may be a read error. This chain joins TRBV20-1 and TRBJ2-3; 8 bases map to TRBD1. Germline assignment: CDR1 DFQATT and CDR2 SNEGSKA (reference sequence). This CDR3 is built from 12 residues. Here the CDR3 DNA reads TGCAGTGCTCTCCAGGGGACAGGTACGCAGTATTTT. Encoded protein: CSALQGTGTQYF.

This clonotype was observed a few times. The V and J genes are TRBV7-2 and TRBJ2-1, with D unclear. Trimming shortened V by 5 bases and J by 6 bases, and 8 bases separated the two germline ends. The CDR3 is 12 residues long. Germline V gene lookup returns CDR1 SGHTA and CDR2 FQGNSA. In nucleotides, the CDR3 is TGTGCCAGCAGCCGTCCGGGCAATGAGCAGTTCTTC. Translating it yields CASSRPGNEQFF.

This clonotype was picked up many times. For the CDR3, the DNA is TGCGCCAGCAGTGAGTCTCCCGGGACCTCAACTAATGAAAAACTGTTTTTT. Encoded protein: CASSESPGTSTNEKLFF. The V gene is TRBV10-1, the J gene TRBJ1-4; a possible D gene is TRBD1 (5 bases). V was cut by 0 bases and J by 0 bases, with 11 bases left in between. Germline V gives CDR1 WNHNN, CDR2 SYGVQD (reference sequence). There are 17 residues in the CDR3.